Listed here are 18 T cell receptor beta chains from one sample, sequenced in a study of regulatory T cells in long-lasting Graves disease. iRepertoire HTBI primers and Arm-PCR of CDR3 regions built TCR beta libraries. MiXCR, applied by TCRdb to the multiplex PCR reads, yields one record per CDR3 protein. The sample has roughly 350,000 distinct CDR3 sequences, around 15% seen once. Noted time point: newly diagnosed GD, antithyroid drugs for less than 3 months. The TCR library used RNA extracted from PBMCs. These data were likewise used in another study, on T cells in Graves' hyperthyroidism and ophthalmopathy.

The sequencing here drew on peripheral blood mononuclear cells (PBMCs), taken at new diagnosis, from a patient treated with antithyroid drugs. The receptors here all came from a man aged 40-49 years with Graves disease.

V usage is TRBV9 and J usage is TRBJ2-5; TRBD1 agrees at 12 bases. The V gene end was trimmed by 4 bases and the J gene end by 5 bases; junction bases not matched to a gene: 6. The length of the CDR3 is 15 residues. The germline gives CDR1 SGDLS, CDR2 YYNGEE. Here the CDR3 reads CASSPGTGGWETQYF. For the CDR3, the DNA is TGTGCCAGCAGCCCCGGGACAGGGGGCTGGGAGACCCAGTACTTC.

The table lists this clonotype with a few counts. The chain joins TRBV6-1 to TRBJ2-6; 7 positions match TRBD1. This CDR3 is 19 amino acids long. Germline CDR1 and CDR2: MNHNS and SASEGT. V shed 6 bases, J shed 0 bases, and the junction held 14 bases outside the gene matches. CDR3 bases: TGTGCCAGCAGACCCCAGACAGGGAAGATTTTCTCTGGGGCCAACGTCCTGACTTTC. Translating gives CASRPQTGKIFSGANVLTF.

With regard to this clonotype: A far larger clone is just one base off, so this is likely a read error. This CDR3 reads CASSTWTGEQYF. The CDR3 region has the DNA TGTGCCAGCAGCACCTGGACAGGGGAGCAGTACTTC. The rearrangement links TRBV5-6 to TRBJ2-5; 9 nucleotides align to TRBD1. This CDR3 spans 12 amino acids. The germline V gene encodes CDR1 SGHDT and CDR2 YYEEEE. Trimming cost V 4 bases and J 11 bases; bases outside gene matches: 6.

This clonotype showed up just a few times. The V and J genes are TRBV20-1 and TRBJ2-1; perhaps TRBD2 as D (5 bases). Trimming shortened V by 4 bases and J by 5 bases, and 15 bases separated the two germline ends. Germline-derived CDR1 and CDR2 are DFQATT and SNEGSKA (reference sequence). The CDR3 is made up of 14 amino acids. The chain's CDR3 is CSATSRVGHNEQFF. The CDR3, as DNA: TGCAGTGCTACTAGCCGGGTAGGACACAATGAGCAGTTCTTC.

The CDR3, as DNA: TGTGCCACCAGCAGAGACTTGCCCAGCACAGATACGCAGTATTTT. It translates to CATSRDLPSTDTQYF. V gene TRBV15 combines with J gene TRBJ2-3, with D unresolved. V was shortened by 0 bases and J by 0 bases, with 7 bases between the two germline ends. CDR3 length equals 15 residues. Germline CDR1 is LNHNV and CDR2 is YYDKDF (reference sequence).

This clonotype was counted at least ten times. The genes are TRBV11-3 and TRBJ1-1; D remains ambiguous. This CDR3 is built from 15 residues. Looked up from germline, CDR1 is SGHNT and CDR2 is YENEEA. V was pared by 5 bases and J by 0 bases, with 13 bases between. The CDR3 loop reads CASSVPGVLNTEAFF. CDR3 coding DNA: TGTGCCAGCAGCGTCCCCGGGGTACTGAACACTGAAGCTTTCTTT.

In its sample, this clonotype was seen many times. J is TRBJ2-5 and V is TRBV2; D is ambiguous. V was cut by 6 bases and J by 4 bases, with 12 bases left in between. The CDR3 is 13 amino acids. Germline V gives CDR1 SNHLY, CDR2 FYNNEI. CDR3 DNA: TGTGCCAGCAGCCCCACCCTCAGAGAGACCCAGTACTTC. Its translation: CASSPTLRETQYF.

This clonotype was counted only a few times. The chain combines TRBV20-1 with TRBJ2-5; D not resolved. Trimming took off 2 bases at V and 5 bases at J, with 12 bases between the two ends. Germline-derived CDR1 and CDR2 are DFQATT and SNEGSKA (reference sequence). The CDR3 is made up of 13 amino acids. This CDR3 is CSARRQPEETQYF. The DNA of the CDR3 is TGCAGTGCTAGACGTCAGCCAGAGGAGACCCAGTACTTC.

The table lists this clonotype with many counts. The gene calls are TRBV29-1 and TRBJ2-7, with TRBD1 matching over 8 bases. This CDR3 contains 12 residues. V lost 7 bases and J lost 1; bases outside the gene matches: 3. Germline CDR1 is SQVTM and CDR2 is ANQGSEA. CDR3 amino acids: CSAGQGSYEQYF. CDR3 nucleotide sequence: TGCAGCGCTGGACAGGGTTCCTACGAGCAGTACTTC.

This clonotype was observed many times. This chain joins TRBV24-1 and TRBJ2-3, with D perhaps matching TRBD1 (6 bases). CDR1 and CDR2 from the germline V gene are KGHDR and SFDVKD. The CDR3 runs 15 residues. V was shortened by 2 bases and J by 2 bases, with 10 bases between the two germline ends. The CDR3: CATSDSGQITDTQYF. In DNA form, the CDR3 reads TGTGCCACCAGTGATTCTGGACAGATCACAGATACGCAGTATTTT.

This chain connects TRBV27 to TRBJ2-3; the match to TRBD2 covers 8 bases. The CDR3 length is 17 residues. V was pared by 6 bases and J by 3 bases, with 14 bases of the junction left unmatched. Germline CDR1 and CDR2: MNHEY and SMNVEV (reference sequence). As DNA, the CDR3 is TGTGCCAGCAGCCGGACCTACAGCGGGGGTCGTACAGATACGCAGTATTTT. This codes for CASSRTYSGGRTDTQYF.

This clonotype appeared many times. V and J are TRBV5-1 and TRBJ2-5; the D is unclear. The CDR3 runs to 14 residues. The V and J ends lost 1 base and 4 bases respectively, with 11 bases between them. In germline, CDR1 is SGHRS, CDR2 YFSETQ. As DNA, the CDR3 is TGCGCCAGCAGCTTGATGGGGTTGGGAGAGACCCAGTACTTC. Its protein product is CASSLMGLGETQYF.

This clonotype was detected only a few times. This chain uses TRBV7-9 with TRBJ2-2; TRBD1 aligns across 9 bases. Germline CDR1 reads SEHNR; CDR2 reads FQNEAQ (reference sequence). V was clipped by 5 bases and J by 5 bases; unmatched bases: 6. The length of the CDR3 is 15 residues. The CDR3 loop is CASSGDRARTGELFF. CDR3 in DNA: TGTGCCAGCAGCGGGGACAGGGCAAGAACCGGGGAGCTGTTTTTT.

J is TRBJ2-5 and V is TRBV7-8, with no clear D. Germline V gene data show CDR1 as SGHVS and CDR2 as FQNEAQ. The CDR3 extends over 17 amino acids. The V gene lost 5 bases and the J gene lost 4 bases, with 23 bases spanning the gap. DNA for the CDR3: TGTGCCAGCAGCGAGGTGTTGACCCTTTTTCCTTCAGAGACCCAGTACTTC. It is translated as CASSEVLTLFPSETQYF.

The J gene is TRBJ1-2, the V gene TRBV4-1, with 10 positions matching TRBD1. The junction had 7 bases not matched to a gene; V was cut back by 3 bases and J by 3 bases. Germline V CDR1 and CDR2: MGHRA, YSYEKL. The CDR3 totals 16 residues. The CDR3 DNA reads TGCGCCAGCAGCCAGCCGGGACAGGGGCGGCACTATGGCTACACCTTC. Protein sequence: CASSQPGQGRHYGYTF.

About this clonotype: This clone may be a read error of a much larger clone one base away. This rearrangement joins TRBV6-1 to TRBJ2-5; the match to TRBD1 covers 8 bases. Germline assignment: CDR1 MNHNS and CDR2 SASEGT. The CDR3 covers 15 residues. The CDR3: CAPEGDRGEQEAQYF. CDR3 in DNA: TGTGCCCCAGAGGGCGACAGGGGCGAACAAGAGGCCCAGTACTTC.

This clonotype was observed a few times. This chain connects TRBV4-1 to TRBJ2-1; TRBD2 might be the D (5 bases). The CDR3 contains 16 residues. Trimming left V 1 base short and J 2 bases short, with 12 bases between. Germline loops: CDR1 MGHRA, CDR2 YSYEKL. CDR3 in amino acids: CASSQVARRAYNEQFF. The CDR3 nucleotides read TGCGCCAGCAGCCAAGTTGCCAGGCGGGCCTACAATGAGCAGTTCTTC.

This clonotype has only a few counts. A clone one base away is much larger, so this may be a read error. V usage is TRBV28 and J usage is TRBJ2-1; 14 nucleotides line up with TRBD2. The V gene end was trimmed by 6 bases and the J gene end by 4 bases; junction bases not matched to a gene: 5. The germline V gene has CDR1 MDHEN and CDR2 SYDVKM. There are 16 residues in the CDR3. For the CDR3, the DNA is TGTGCCAGCAGCGGGACTAGCGGGGGCCTTTACAATGAGCAGTTCTTC. Translated, it gives CASSGTSGGLYNEQFF. Complete variable domain (other parts from reference TRBV28 and TRBJ2-1): DVKVTQSSRYLVKRTGEKVFLECVQDMDHENMFWYRQDPGLGLRLIYFSYDVKMKEKGDIPEGYSVSREKKERFSLILESASTNQTSMYLCASSGTSGGLYNEQFFGPGTRLTVL.